A selection of T cell receptor beta chains follows, all from one sample in a study of blood T cell repertoires in COVID-19. Only in-frame clones appear in the TCRdb table, and some are missing; sequencing was by immunoSEQ multiplex PCR. The sample holds hundreds of thousands of clones, 70% to 90% seen once. The sequencing input was peripheral blood. Source of these receptors: a middle-aged man with active or convalescent COVID-19. Each CDR3 is given with its conserved first and last residue. The D gene is left open where the match is weak. Expanded clones get a size class; other rows say once, few or many, or leave the size out.

.,13,TRBV12-3/TRBV12-4,.,TRBJ2-3,TGTGCCAGCAGCCCAGGGTGGGCAGATACGCAGTATTTT,CASSPGWADTQYF
few,12,TRBV5-6,.,TRBJ1-5,TGTGCCAGCAGCCGGTGGAATCAGCCCCAGCATTTT,CASSRWNQPQHF
.,13,TRBV28,.,TRBJ1-1,TGTGCCAGCAGTCTGTCCGGGAACACTGAAGCTTTCTTT,CASSLSGNTEAFF
.,15,TRBV7-8,TRBD1,TRBJ2-1,TGTGCCAGTCTGCGGACAGGGGGCGCGGACGAAGAGCAGTTCTTC,CASLRTGGADEEQFF
once,18,TRBV7-9,TRBD1,TRBJ2-2,TGTGCCAGCAGCCCCGGTTCGTTTGGGACAGGGGAAAGCGGGGAGCTGTTTTTT,CASSPGSFGTGESGELFF
.,14,TRBV13,.,TRBJ2-3,TGTGCCAGCAGCTTCAATGGGGCTACAGATACGCAGTATTTT,CASSFNGATDTQYF
.,15,TRBV25-1,.,TRBJ1-1,TGTGCCAGCAGTGAATCGCAGGGGATGAACACTGAAGCTTTCTTT,CASSESQGMNTEAFF
.,17,TRBV27,TRBD1,TRBJ1-5,TGTGCCAGCAGATCCCTCACAGGGGAGAGGGCGAATCAGCCCCAGCATTTT,CASRSLTGERANQPQHF
.,15,TRBV2,.,TRBJ1-6,TGTGCCAGCAGTGATGGAGCAGAGTATAATTCACCCCTCCACTTT,CASSDGAEYNSPLHF
.,21,TRBV28,TRBD2,TRBJ2-3,TGTGCCAGCAGTGATCCTCCCGGGACTAGCGGGAGTGGGATTAGCACAGATACGCAGTATTTT,CASSDPPGTSGSGISTDTQYF
.,15,TRBV9,TRBD1,TRBJ1-3,TGTGCCAGCAGCAGAACCAGGGGGTTTAGGGACACCATATATTTT,CASSRTRGFRDTIYF
.,13,TRBV12-5,.,TRBJ1-4,TGTGCTAGTCGAACTTCAATGGTTGAAAAACTGTTTTTT,CASRTSMVEKLFF
.,12,TRBV7-9,.,TRBJ2-7,TGTGCCAGCAGGTCACAGGGCTACGAGCAGTACTTC,CASRSQGYEQYF
.,13,TRBV10-3,.,TRBJ2-1,TGTGCCACTAGGGGGCGGGAATACAATGAGCAGTTCTTC,CATRGREYNEQFF
.,17,TRBV4-3,.,TRBJ2-2,TGCGCCAGCAGCCCTCTTCCCGGGAGCGCGAACACCGGGGAGCTGTTTTTT,CASSPLPGSANTGELFF
.,15,TRBV6-4,TRBD1,TRBJ2-5,TGTGCCAGCAGTGACTCGGGACAGGGGATGGAGACCCAGTACTTC,CASSDSGQGMETQYF
few,17,TRBV6-1,.,TRBJ1-6,TGTGCCAGCAGTGAAGCAGCAGGGGTCGGGGGGAATTCACCCCTCCACTTT,CASSEAAGVGGNSPLHF